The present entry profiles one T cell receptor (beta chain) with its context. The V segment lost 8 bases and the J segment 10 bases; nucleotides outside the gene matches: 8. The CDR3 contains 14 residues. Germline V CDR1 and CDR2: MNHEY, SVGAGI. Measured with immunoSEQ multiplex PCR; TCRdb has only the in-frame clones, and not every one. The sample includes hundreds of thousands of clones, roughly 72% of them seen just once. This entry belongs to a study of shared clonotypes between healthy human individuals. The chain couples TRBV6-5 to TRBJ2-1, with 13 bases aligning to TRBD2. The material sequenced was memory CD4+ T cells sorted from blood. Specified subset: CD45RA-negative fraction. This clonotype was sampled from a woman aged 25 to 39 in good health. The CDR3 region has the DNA TGTGCCAGCTTAATAGGGACTAGCGGGAAAGAGCAGTTCTTC. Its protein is CASLIGTSGKEQFF.